The 24 T cell receptor beta chains below all came from one sample that was sequenced in a study of regulatory T cells in long-lasting Graves disease. Time point of the sample: newly diagnosed GD, antithyroid drugs for less than 3 months. Isolated PBMC RNA provided the starting material for the TCR library. Assembly of TCR beta libraries relied on iRepertoire HTBI primers together with Arm-PCR of CDR3 regions. Using its own MiXCR run on the multiplex PCR reads, TCRdb lists one record per CDR3 protein. The sample has about 540,000 distinct CDR3 sequences, roughly 13% seen once. These sequences were also reported in another study, on T cells in Graves' hyperthyroidism and ophthalmopathy.

The sample consisted of peripheral blood mononuclear cells (PBMCs), taken at new diagnosis, from a patient treated with antithyroid drugs. These receptors were obtained from a young man with Graves disease.

This clonotype was picked up a small number of times. The rearrangement links TRBV19 to TRBJ2-7, with D maybe TRBD1 (6 bases). CDR1 is LNHDA, CDR2 SQIVND, per germline (reference sequence). The CDR3 runs to 13 residues. Trimming removed 10 bases at V and 9 bases at J, with 22 bases between. This CDR3 reads CATTPPGAQRQYF. Written as DNA, the CDR3 is TGTGCCACCACACCTCCAGGGGCCCAGAGGCAGTACTTC. The entire variable domain, with the rest obtained from reference TRBV19 and TRBJ2-7, is as follows: DGGITQSPKYLFRKEGQNVTLSCEQNLNHDAMYWYRQDPGQGLRLIYYSQIVNDFQKGDIAEGYSVSREKKESFPLTVTSAQKNPTAFYLCATTPPGAQRQYFGPGTRLTVT.

The table lists this clonotype with many counts. V is TRBV12-3 or TRBV12-4 and J is TRBJ1-2, with D perhaps TRBD1 (5 bases). V was pared by 5 bases and J by 7 bases, with 14 bases between. The CDR3 is 13 amino acids. The CDR3 reads CASSGSGQPGYTF. In nucleotides, the CDR3 is TGTGCCAGCAGTGGGTCAGGGCAACCTGGCTACACCTTC.

Ten or more counts support this clonotype. This rearrangement joins TRBV12-5 to TRBJ1-1; no clear D. The CDR3 sequence is 13 residues long. V gave up 2 bases and J gave up 2 bases, with 6 bases separating them. Germline V CDR1 and CDR2: LGHNT, FRNRAP. CDR3 sequence reads: CASGLYSNTEAFF. As DNA, the CDR3 is TGTGCTAGTGGTTTGTACAGCAACACTGAAGCTTTCTTT. The full variable domain, completed using reference TRBV12-5 and TRBJ1-1, is DARVTQTPRHKVTEMGQEVTMRCQPILGHNTVFWYRQTMMQGLELLAYFRNRAPLDDSGMPKDRFSAEMPDATLATLKIQPSEPRDSAVYFCASGLYSNTEAFFGQGTRLTVV.

In the case of this clonotype: This may be a read error: a much more frequent sequence differs by one nucleotide. The gene calls are TRBV7-3 and TRBJ1-1; D possibly corresponds to TRBD1 (6 bases). The CDR3 consists of 13 residues. Germline loops: CDR1 SGHTA, CDR2 FQGTGA. With 6 bases removed from V and 3 bases from J, the gap between germline ends came to 11 bases. For the CDR3, the DNA is TGTGCCAGCAGGCCAGGGGCGGACACTGAAGCTTTCTTT. It yields the protein CASRPGADTEAFF.

The chain combines TRBV28 with TRBJ2-2; TRBD2 matches at 7 bases. From germline, CDR1 is MDHEN and CDR2 SYDVKM. This CDR3 is 17 amino acids long. V trimming: 6 bases; J trimming: 5 bases; junction bases outside the gene matches: 15. The CDR3 nucleotides read TGTGCCAGCAGGGGTCCCGAGGCTGCGGGAGCAACCGGGGAGCTGTTTTTT. As protein: CASRGPEAAGATGELFF. The full variable domain, rest sourced from reference TRBV28 and TRBJ2-2, is DVKVTQSSRYLVKRTGEKVFLECVQDMDHENMFWYRQDPGLGLRLIYFSYDVKMKEKGDIPEGYSVSREKKERFSLILESASTNQTSMYLCASRGPEAAGATGELFFGEGSRLTVL.

The V call is TRBV4-1, the J call TRBJ1-1; TRBD1 is a possible D gene (5 bases). Germline V lookup: CDR1 MGHRA, CDR2 YSYEKL. The CDR3 consists of 14 residues. Trimming took off 8 bases at V and 2 bases at J, with 15 bases between the two ends. This CDR3 reads CASSRGSRNTEAFF. CDR3 nucleotide sequence: TGCGCCAGCTCGCGGGGCTCTAGAAACACTGAAGCTTTCTTT.

In its sample, this clonotype was seen many times. The rearrangement links TRBV5-1 to TRBJ1-5; TRBD1 is a possible D gene (6 bases). Germline values: CDR1 SGHRS, CDR2 YFSETQ. The V gene lost 0 bases and the J gene lost 2 bases, with 12 bases spanning the gap. The CDR3 covers 16 residues. The CDR3 DNA reads as TGCGCCAGCAGCTTGGAAGGGAGGACAGGCAATCAGCCCCAGCATTTT. It translates to CASSLEGRTGNQPQHF.

This chain joins TRBV18 and TRBJ2-3, with no clear D. The CDR3 has 11 amino acids. From germline, CDR1 is KGHSH and CDR2 LQKENI. Trimming cost V 11 bases and J 6 bases, with 12 bases left between them. CDR3 loop: CAGRYSDTQYF. CDR3 nucleotides: TGTGCCGGCCGCTATTCTGATACGCAGTATTTT.

This clonotype was detected many times. The CDR3 DNA follows: TGTGCCAGCAGCCAAGATAGGCGGGGTAGCGGGAGCGAGCAGTACTTC. Translating gives CASSQDRRGSGSEQYF. The V gene is TRBV3-1, the J gene TRBJ2-7, with TRBD2 identical over 9 bases. The J segment lost 6 bases and the V segment lost 0 bases, leaving 9 bases of the junction unmatched. The CDR3 is 16 residues long. In germline, CDR1 is LGHDT, CDR2 YNNKEL (reference sequence).

This clonotype was recorded at least ten times. The V gene is TRBV3-1, the J gene TRBJ1-5; 8 bases are shared with TRBD1. J lost 7 bases, V lost 3 bases, and 11 bases had no gene match. CDR1 is LGHDT and CDR2 is YNNKEL in the germline V gene (reference sequence). The CDR3 is 16 amino acids. CDR3 coding DNA: TGTGCCAGCAGCCAGGGACAGGTTGGGCGTGGGCAGCCCCAGCATTTT. Translating gives CASSQGQVGRGQPQHF.

V gene TRBV7-9 combines with J gene TRBJ2-2; D not certain. CDR1 is SEHNR and CDR2 is FQNEAQ in the germline V gene (reference sequence). This CDR3 comprises 17 residues. Trimming stripped 5 bases from V and 0 bases from J, with 16 bases between. The CDR3 here is CASSHPADTPNTGELFF. CDR3 DNA sequence: TGTGCCAGCAGCCACCCCGCCGACACCCCGAACACCGGGGAGCTGTTTTTT.

As concerns this clonotype: This sequence may be a read error, since a much larger clone differs from it by one base. The chain is built from TRBV20-1 and TRBJ2-5; 8 bases match TRBD1. CDR1 is DFQATT and CDR2 is SNEGSKA in the germline V gene (reference sequence). The CDR3 totals 15 residues. CDR3 DNA sequence: TGCAATGCTAGAGCAGGGACAGGCAGCAGGCAGACCCAGTACTTC. Protein product: CNARAGTGSRQTQYF.

This clonotype has a count of ten or more. This chain connects TRBV24-1 to TRBJ2-1; possibly TRBD2 for D (5 bases). The ends were cut back, 3 bases at V and 3 bases at J, with 14 bases in the middle. The CDR3 runs 16 residues. Germline CDR1 and CDR2: KGHDR and SFDVKD. The CDR3 is CATSDASRELYNEQFF. CDR3 nucleotides: TGTGCCACCAGTGATGCTTCTCGGGAACTCTACAATGAGCAGTTCTTC.

This clonotype was counted many times. The chain uses TRBV5-1 and TRBJ2-7; D is possibly TRBD1 (5 bases). There are 16 residues in the CDR3. The ends were cut back, 1 base at V and 0 bases at J, with 14 bases in the middle. Per germline, CDR1 SGHRS and CDR2 YFSETQ. The DNA of the CDR3 is TGCGCCAGCAGCTTGTTGTCGGCCGACAGCTCCTACGAGCAGTACTTC. This gives the protein CASSLLSADSSYEQYF.

The sample holds many counts of this clonotype. The V gene is TRBV20-1, the J gene TRBJ2-5; 11 nucleotides agree with TRBD2. The germline CDR1 and CDR2 sequences are DFQATT and SNEGSKA (reference sequence). The J segment lost 1 base and the V segment lost 5 bases, leaving 9 bases of the junction unmatched. The length of the CDR3 is 16 residues. CDR3 sequence reads: CSAPGLADFPQETQYF. CDR3 DNA sequence: TGCAGTGCTCCGGGACTAGCGGACTTTCCCCAAGAGACCCAGTACTTC.

This clonotype was detected a few times. The chain links TRBV13 to TRBJ2-1; tentative D call: TRBD2 (6 bases). The V end lost 5 bases, the J end lost 3 bases, and 17 bases lay between the germline ends. CDR3 size: 16 residues. Germline V gene sequence: CDR1 PRHDT, CDR2 FYEKMQ (reference sequence). The CDR3 spells CASSPEGGGDYNEQFF. The CDR3 nucleotides read TGTGCCAGCAGCCCAGAGGGAGGTGGAGACTACAATGAGCAGTTCTTC.

This clonotype appeared many times. The J gene is TRBJ2-1, the V gene TRBV24-1; 8 nucleotides match TRBD1. Germline V lookup: CDR1 KGHDR, CDR2 SFDVKD. With V trimmed by 5 bases and J by 1 base, 6 bases remained unmatched. This CDR3 is 16 amino acids long. CDR3 DNA sequence: TGTGCCACCAGTGGAGGACAGGGAATGTCCTACAATGAGCAGTTCTTC. The encoded protein is CATSGGQGMSYNEQFF.

In its sample, this clonotype was seen once. This may arise from a read error, as a much more abundant clone is one base away. V usage is TRBV7-9 and J usage is TRBJ2-1; D gene unclear. The CDR3 covers 15 residues. Germline V gene lookup returns CDR1 SEHNR and CDR2 FQNEAQ (reference sequence). CDR3 DNA sequence: TGTGCCAGCAGCTTAGAGTTGATAAACTACAATGAGCAGCTCTTC. Amino acids: CASSLELINYNEQLF.

This clonotype showed up many times. The chain combines TRBV11-2 with TRBJ2-2; no firm D call. The CDR3 is made up of 15 amino acids. Germline loops: CDR1 SGHAT, CDR2 FQNNGV. V gave up 4 bases and J gave up 3 bases, with 12 bases separating them. CDR3 amino acids: CASSSLDGDTGELFF. CDR3 bases: TGTGCCAGCAGCTCATTGGACGGCGACACCGGGGAGCTGTTTTTT.

As to this clonotype: This may be a read error, as it is one base from a much larger clone. Given the absence of the conserved phenylalanine or tryptophan at the CDR3 end, a read error is likely. The genes are TRBV29-1 and TRBJ2-7; no definite D call. V lost 2 bases, J lost 5 bases, and 4 bases lay in between. Germline values: CDR1 SQVTM, CDR2 ANQGSEA. The CDR3 spans 10 residues. CDR3 sequence: CSVEQHEQYC. The DNA for the CDR3 is TGCAGCGTTGAACAGCACGAGCAGTACTGC.

This clonotype was recorded at least ten times. The chain recombines TRBV20-1 with TRBJ1-2; D remains unclear. V was shortened by 3 bases and J by 10 bases, with 9 bases between the two germline ends. Germline assignment: CDR1 DFQATT and CDR2 SNEGSKA (reference sequence). The CDR3 covers 10 residues. The CDR3 is CSARLGSYTF. The CDR3 DNA follows: TGCAGTGCTAGGTTAGGGTCCTACACCTTC.

Many counts were recorded for this clonotype. The chain recombines TRBV19 with TRBJ2-7; 12 bases match TRBD1. Unmatched junction bases numbered 9, after V lost 5 bases and J lost 4 bases. The CDR3 length is 16 residues. CDR1 is LNHDA, CDR2 SQIVND, per germline (reference sequence). CDR3 in amino acids: CASSHPGTGGGYEQYF. The CDR3 region has the DNA TGTGCCAGTAGTCACCCCGGGACAGGGGGCGGGTACGAGCAGTACTTC.

This clonotype has at least ten counts. The V call is TRBV6-2 or TRBV6-3, the J call TRBJ2-5; D gene ambiguous. Germline CDR1 reads MNHEY; CDR2 reads SVGEGT. Deletions cut 1 base from V and 2 bases from J, with 14 bases between. This CDR3 contains 16 residues. The CDR3: CASSYFAPQAQETQYF. The CDR3, as DNA: TGTGCCAGCAGTTACTTCGCCCCTCAGGCGCAAGAGACCCAGTACTTC.

Ten or more counts support this clonotype. The chain couples TRBV6-1 to TRBJ2-7, with D possibly being TRBD2 (6 bases). The CDR3 has 15 residues. CDR1 is MNHNS and CDR2 is SASEGT in the germline V gene. Trimming cost V 1 base and J 4 bases, with 14 bases left between them. CDR3 in amino acids: CASSEVIRGSYEQYF. CDR3 in DNA: TGTGCCAGCAGTGAAGTCATACGGGGGTCTTACGAGCAGTACTTC.